This TCR beta chain is drawn from a study of blood T cell repertoires in COVID-19. The CDR3 is 15 residues long. Trimming cost V 0 bases and J 3 bases, with 9 bases left between them. Germline V gives CDR1 SGHRS, CDR2 YFSETQ. The authors' processing: Amplification from reference gene primers served as the basis for estimated nucleated cell counts. This table comes from immunoSEQ multiplex PCR, and its TCRdb copy is limited to in-frame clones, with some not included. V and J calls and clone size are given by that table; D and trimming were obtained from the DNA. The table records about 110,000 clones, 65% to 85% of them present only once.

Sequencing used peripheral blood. The chain links TRBV5-1 to TRBJ1-4; maybe TRBD1 (5 bases). The source of this sequence is a woman between 65 and 79 years old with acute or convalescent COVID-19. As DNA, the CDR3 is TGCGCCAGCAGCTTGGCGGGGGATCCTAATGAAAAACTGTTTTTT. This translates into CASSLAGDPNEKLFF.